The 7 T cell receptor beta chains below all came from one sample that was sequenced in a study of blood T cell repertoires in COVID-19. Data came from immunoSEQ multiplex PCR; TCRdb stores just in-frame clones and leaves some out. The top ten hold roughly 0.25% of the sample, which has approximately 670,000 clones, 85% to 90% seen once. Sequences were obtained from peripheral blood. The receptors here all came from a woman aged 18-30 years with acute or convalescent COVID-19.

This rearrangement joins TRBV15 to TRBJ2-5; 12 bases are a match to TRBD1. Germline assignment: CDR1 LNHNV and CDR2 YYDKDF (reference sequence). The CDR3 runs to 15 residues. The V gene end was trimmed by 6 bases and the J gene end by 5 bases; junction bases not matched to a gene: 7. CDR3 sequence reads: CATRAGTGGGETQYF. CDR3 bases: TGTGCCACCAGAGCCGGGACAGGGGGCGGGGAGACCCAGTACTTC.

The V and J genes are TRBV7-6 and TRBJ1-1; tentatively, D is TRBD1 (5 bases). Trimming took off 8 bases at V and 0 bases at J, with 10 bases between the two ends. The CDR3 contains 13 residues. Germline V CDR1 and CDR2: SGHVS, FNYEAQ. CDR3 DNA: TGTGCCAGCTTAGGGGCGATGAACACTGAAGCTTTCTTT. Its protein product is CASLGAMNTEAFF.

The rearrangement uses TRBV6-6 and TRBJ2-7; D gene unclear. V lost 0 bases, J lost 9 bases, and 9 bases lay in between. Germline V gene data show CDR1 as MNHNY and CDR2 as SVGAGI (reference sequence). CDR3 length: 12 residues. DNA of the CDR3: TGTGCCAGCAGTTACTCACAGTTATCGCAGTACTTC. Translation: CASSYSQLSQYF.

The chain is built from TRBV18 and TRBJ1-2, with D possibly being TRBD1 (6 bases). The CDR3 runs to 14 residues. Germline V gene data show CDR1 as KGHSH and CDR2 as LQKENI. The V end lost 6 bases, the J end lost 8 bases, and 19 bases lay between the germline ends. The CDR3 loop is CASSWATAGEGYTF. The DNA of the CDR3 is TGTGCCAGCTCCTGGGCTACGGCAGGGGAAGGCTACACCTTC.

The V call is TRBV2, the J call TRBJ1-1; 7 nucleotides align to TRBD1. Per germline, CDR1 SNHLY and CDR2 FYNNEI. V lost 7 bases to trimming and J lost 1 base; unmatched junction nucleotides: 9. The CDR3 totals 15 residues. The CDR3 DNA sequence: TGTGCCAGCAAACTAGAGGCAGGGGGGAACACTGAAGCTTTCTTT. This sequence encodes CASKLEAGGNTEAFF.

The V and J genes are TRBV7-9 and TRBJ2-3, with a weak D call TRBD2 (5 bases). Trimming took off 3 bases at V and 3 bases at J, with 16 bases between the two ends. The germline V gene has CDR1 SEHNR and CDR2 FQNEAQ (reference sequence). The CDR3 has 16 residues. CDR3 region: CASSFPASSPTDTQYF. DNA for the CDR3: TGTGCCAGCAGCTTCCCGGCTAGCTCTCCAACAGATACGCAGTATTTT.

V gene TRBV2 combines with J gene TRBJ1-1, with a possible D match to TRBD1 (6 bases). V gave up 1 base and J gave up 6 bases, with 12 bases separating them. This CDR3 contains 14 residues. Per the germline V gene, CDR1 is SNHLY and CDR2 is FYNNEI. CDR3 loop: CASSEDRVGAEAFF. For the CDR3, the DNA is TGTGCCAGCAGTGAAGACAGGGTCGGGGCTGAAGCTTTCTTT.